This T cell receptor (beta chain) comes out of a study of T cells in localized non-small cell lung cancer. Study outcomes and limitations: Blood T cell density predicted longer survival; adjacent-lung clonality, shorter.

Concerning this clone: Its target is not known.

Germline V CDR1 and CDR2: SEHNR, FQNEAQ (reference sequence). CDR3 size: 12 residues. Between the trimmed V and J ends, which lost 7 bases and 0 bases, there was a span of 6 bases. Assay: immunoSEQ multiplex PCR; the TCRdb copy retains only in-frame clones and omits some. The sample has approximately 70,000 clones; around 81% are singletons. The input for sequencing was PBMCs, taken before any cancer treatment. The rearrangement links TRBV7-9 to TRBJ1-1, with D possibly TRBD1 on 5 matching bases. The sequence was obtained from a man aged 40-75 years with stage II lung adenocarcinoma. In DNA form, the CDR3 reads TGTGCCAGCATGGACATGAACACTGAAGCTTTCTTT. Amino acids: CASMDMNTEAFF.